Each of the 15 T cell receptor beta chains below was sequenced from the same sample in a study of blood T cell repertoires in COVID-19. TCRdb's table, derived via immunoSEQ multiplex PCR, lists solely in-frame clones and lacks some. This sample has about 370,000 clones, with around 91% found just once. The sequenced material came from PBMCs or T cells enriched from blood (not recorded which). Receptors were obtained from a young man who had recovered from COVID-19.

J is TRBJ2-3 and V is TRBV10-3; 11 bases map to TRBD2. V dropped 2 bases and J dropped 5; count of bases not matched to a gene: 15. This CDR3 region has 19 residues. Germline lookup yields CDR1 ENHRY and CDR2 SYGVKD. CDR3 sequence reads: CAISEPTGPASGGKDTQYF. In DNA form, the CDR3 reads TGTGCCATCAGTGAGCCTACGGGACCGGCTAGCGGGGGGAAAGATACGCAGTATTTT.

The chain couples TRBV3-1 (or the pseudogene TRBV3-2) to TRBJ1-1, with D unresolved. The V and J ends lost 3 bases and 1 base respectively, with 9 bases between them. The V gene's germline CDR1 is LGHDT and CDR2 YNNKEL (reference sequence). This CDR3 comprises 14 residues. In DNA, the CDR3 is TGTGCCAGCAGCCAGGGTTTAGCGAACACTGAAGCTTTCTTT. Translating gives CASSQGLANTEAFF.

This sequence joins TRBV15 and TRBJ2-7; the D is unclear. The CDR3 spans 13 residues. V was cut by 4 bases and J by 3 bases, with 10 bases left in between. Germline V CDR1 and CDR2: LNHNV, YYDKDF (reference sequence). The CDR3 reads CATSTIYLYEQYF. As DNA, the CDR3 is TGTGCCACCAGCACTATATACCTCTACGAGCAGTACTTC.

The CDR3 spells CAREGATKNIQYF. In DNA, the CDR3 is TGTGCCAGAGAGGGGGCTACCAAAAACATTCAGTACTTC. The chain uses TRBV2 and TRBJ2-4, with 7 bases aligning to TRBD1. The CDR3 is 13 amino acids. The germline gives CDR1 SNHLY, CDR2 FYNNEI. J gave up 2 bases and V 9 bases, and 4 bases lay outside the gene matches.

The CDR3 protein is CASSEQGFGNTIYF. The CDR3, as DNA: TGTGCCAGCAGCGAACAGGGATTTGGAAACACCATATATTTT. The V gene is TRBV3-1 (or the pseudogene TRBV3-2), the J gene TRBJ1-3, with D possibly being TRBD1 (6 bases). Per the germline V gene, CDR1 is LGHDT and CDR2 is YNNKEL (reference sequence). The CDR3 is 14 residues long. V was pared by 5 bases and J by 3 bases, with 11 bases between.

V usage is TRBV4-3 and J usage is TRBJ2-1, with 8 bases lining up with TRBD1. Trimming cost V 0 bases and J 7 bases; bases outside gene matches: 8. CDR1 LGHNA and CDR2 YSLEER come from the germline V gene. The CDR3 length is 16 residues. The DNA for the CDR3 is TGCGCCAGCAGCCAAGATCAGCAGGGGGCTTGGAATGAGCAGTTCTTC. Its protein is CASSQDQQGAWNEQFF.

The rearrangement joins TRBV6-5 to TRBJ1-1; D ambiguous. CDR3 length: 14 residues. Trimming stripped 6 bases from V and 3 bases from J, with 14 bases between. Germline V lookup: CDR1 MNHEY, CDR2 SVGAGI. The CDR3 region has the DNA TGTGCCAGCAGGGACGGGAGAGGGTACACTGAAGCTTTCTTT. Protein product: CASRDGRGYTEAFF.

The chain recombines TRBV19 with TRBJ1-2, with 10 bases identical to TRBD1. The CDR3 covers 14 residues. V was clipped by 7 bases and J by 10 bases; unmatched bases: 12. Germline CDR1 and CDR2: LNHDA and SQIVND (reference sequence). This CDR3 reads CASMKPGQGVDYTF. CDR3 sequence (DNA): TGTGCCAGTATGAAACCCGGACAGGGGGTTGACTACACCTTC.

The chain employs TRBV28 and TRBJ2-2; 7 bases agree with TRBD1. The germline CDR1 and CDR2 sequences are MDHEN and SYDVKM. This CDR3 is built from 17 residues. Germline trimming cut 7 bases from V and 4 bases from J; bases unmatched to any gene: 15. CDR3 region: CASTTAPDRVSTGELFF. The DNA for the CDR3 is TGTGCCAGCACAACAGCCCCCGACAGGGTATCCACCGGGGAGCTGTTTTTT.

This chain connects TRBV19 to TRBJ1-5, with 8 bases matching TRBD1. V shed 4 bases, J shed 2 bases, and the junction held 4 bases outside the gene matches. Germline-derived CDR1 and CDR2 are LNHDA and SQIVND (reference sequence). This CDR3 region has 15 residues. The CDR3 nucleotides read TGTGCCAGTAGTACCCCGGGACAGGGCAATCAGCCCCAGCATTTT. Its translation: CASSTPGQGNQPQHF.

V and J are TRBV28 and TRBJ1-6; the D is unclear. V was shortened by 3 bases and J by 7 bases, with 13 bases between the two germline ends. The CDR3 runs to 15 residues. Germline V gene lookup returns CDR1 MDHEN and CDR2 SYDVKM. As DNA, the CDR3 is TGTGCCAGCAGTTTTAGCCCCAACCTCAATTCACCCCTCCACTTT. Its translation is CASSFSPNLNSPLHF. The full variable domain, in which reference TRBV28 and TRBJ1-6 provide the parts outside the CDR3, is DVKVTQSSRYLVKRTGEKVFLECVQDMDHENMFWYRQDPGLGLRLIYFSYDVKMKEKGDIPEGYSVSREKKERFSLILESASTNQTSMYLCASSFSPNLNSPLHFGNGTRLTVT.

The rearrangement uses TRBV7-2 and TRBJ2-3, with a tentative D call TRBD2 (6 bases). The CDR3 is 14 amino acids. Germline values: CDR1 SGHTA, CDR2 FQGNSA. The V and J ends lost 1 base and 6 bases respectively, with 11 bases between them. CDR3 protein: CASSLGLASDTQYF. The DNA for the CDR3 is TGTGCCAGCAGCTTAGGCCTAGCGAGTGATACGCAGTATTTT.

This chain joins TRBV28 and TRBJ2-2; 8 bases are shared with TRBD1. Germline CDR1 reads MDHEN; CDR2 reads SYDVKM. The CDR3 spans 14 residues. V lost 7 bases to trimming and J lost 3 bases; unmatched junction nucleotides: 4. In nucleotides, the CDR3 is TGTGCCAGCACACCGGGACAGGACACCGGGGAGCTGTTTTTT. It specifies CASTPGQDTGELFF.

This chain joins TRBV27 and TRBJ2-1; tentatively, D is TRBD2 (5 bases). Trimming stripped 0 bases from V and 4 bases from J, with 19 bases between. The germline CDR1 and CDR2 sequences are MNHEY and SMNVEV (reference sequence). The CDR3 covers 18 residues. CDR3 in DNA: TGTGCCAGCAGTTTATCGCCGACTCGAAGCGGAGTTTACAATGAGCAGTTCTTC. Its translation: CASSLSPTRSGVYNEQFF.

The chain is built from TRBV3-1 (or the pseudogene TRBV3-2) and TRBJ2-7; 14 nucleotides match TRBD2. The V and J ends lost 1 base and 6 bases, in that order; junction bases with no gene match: 5. Per germline, CDR1 LGHDT and CDR2 YNNKEL (reference sequence). This CDR3 is 16 amino acids long. The CDR3 coding sequence is TGTGCCAGCAGCCAAGCCGGGACTAGCGGGAGTAGCGAGCAGTACTTC. Its protein is CASSQAGTSGSSEQYF.